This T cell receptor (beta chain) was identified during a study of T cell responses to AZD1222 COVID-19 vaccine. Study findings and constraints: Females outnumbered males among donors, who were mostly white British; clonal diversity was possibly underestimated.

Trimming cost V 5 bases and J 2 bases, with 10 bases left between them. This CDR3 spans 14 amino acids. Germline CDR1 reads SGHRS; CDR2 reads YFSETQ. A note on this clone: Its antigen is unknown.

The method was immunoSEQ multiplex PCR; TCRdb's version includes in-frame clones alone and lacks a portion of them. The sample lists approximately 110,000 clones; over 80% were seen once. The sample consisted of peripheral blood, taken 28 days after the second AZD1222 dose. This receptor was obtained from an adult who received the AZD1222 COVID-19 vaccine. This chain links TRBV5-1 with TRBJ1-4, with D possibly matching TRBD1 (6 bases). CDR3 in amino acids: CASSPGATNEKLFF. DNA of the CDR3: TGCGCCAGCAGTCCGGGGGCGACTAATGAAAAACTGTTTTTT.